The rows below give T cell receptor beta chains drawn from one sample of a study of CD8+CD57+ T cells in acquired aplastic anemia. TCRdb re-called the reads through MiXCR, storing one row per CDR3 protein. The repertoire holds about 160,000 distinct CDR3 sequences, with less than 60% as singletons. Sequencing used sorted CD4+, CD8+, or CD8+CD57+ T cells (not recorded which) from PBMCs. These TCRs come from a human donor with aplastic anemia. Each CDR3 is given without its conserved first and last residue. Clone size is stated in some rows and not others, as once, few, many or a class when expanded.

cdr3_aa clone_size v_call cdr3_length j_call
SARAGKGETQY NA TRBV20-1 11 TRBJ2-5
AISEVAPPGGRKPQH NA TRBV10-3 15 TRBJ1-5
AIMKGSYEQY NA TRBV10-3 10 TRBJ2-7
ASSQGQGVQETQY many TRBV13 13 TRBJ2-5
ATSREGQGDEQY NA TRBV15 12 TRBJ2-7
ASSLDYRRGSTDTQY NA TRBV11-2 15 TRBJ2-3
ASSQDLAGGWAEAF NA TRBV4-3 14 TRBJ1-1
ASSLRADLNYGYT few TRBV7-2 13 TRBJ1-2
ASSIDSRGSTYGYT NA TRBV19 14 TRBJ1-2
ATSRGAGGGYT NA TRBV15 11 TRBJ1-2
ASSLGGQGMVADTQY many TRBV13 15 TRBJ2-3
ASSLMGSSYNEQF NA TRBV7-8 13 TRBJ2-1
ASRQAGGNGYT few TRBV7-2 11 TRBJ1-2